The rows below give T cell receptor beta chains drawn from one sample of a study of neurological immune-mediated disorders. TCRdb fed the 5' RACE reads into MiXCR, producing one record per CDR3 protein. The table has some 43,000 distinct CDR3 sequences, roughly 13% seen once. Sequenced input: PBMCs. Receptor source: a male donor with HTLV-1-associated myelopathy (HAM/TSP). Both conserved end residues are part of each CDR3. The D gene is left open where the match is weak. Clone size appears in some rows only: once, few, many, or a class for an expanded clone.

len,v_gene,d_gene,abundance,j_gene,CDR3nt,CDR3aa
16,TRBV11-3,TRBD2,many,TRBJ2-3,TGTGCCAGCAGCTTCGCCCTAGCGGGGTCCGGAGATACGCAGTATTTT,CASSFALAGSGDTQYF
21,TRBV20-1,TRBD2,many,TRBJ2-4,TGCAGTGCTAGAGCCCCACCCTATGGGGCGGGGGGCCAGGCGCCCAAAAACATTCAGTACTTC,CSARAPPYGAGGQAPKNIQYF
13,TRBV7-9,.,many,TRBJ2-5,TGTGCCAGCAGCCCGGACAGACAACAGACCCAGTACTTC,CASSPDRQQTQYF
14,TRBV27,TRBD1,.,TRBJ2-7,TGTGCCAGCAGTTTATCGGGGACAGCCTACGAGCAGTACTTC,CASSLSGTAYEQYF
15,TRBV5-1,.,.,TRBJ2-7,TGCGCCAGCAGCTTGGTAATAGGAGCTTCCTACCAGCAGAACTTC,CASSLVIGASYQQNF
17,TRBV4-1,TRBD1,many,TRBJ1-4,TGCGCCAGCAGCCAAGATCGAGCCGGACAGGGGTATGAAAAACTGTTTTTT,CASSQDRAGQGYEKLFF
14,TRBV6-2/TRBV6-3,TRBD1,many,TRBJ1-2,TGTGCCAGCAGTTTTTCCACAGGGGGCAATGGCTACACCTTC,CASSFSTGGNGYTF
12,TRBV24-1,.,.,TRBJ2-3,TGTGCCACCAGTGGAAGGGGTGATACGCAGTATTTT,CATSGRGDTQYF
15,TRBV11-2,.,many,TRBJ1-5,TGTGCCAGCAGCTTAGGACAGTATAGCAATCAGCCCCAGCATTTT,CASSLGQYSNQPQHF
14,TRBV5-1,TRBD2,.,TRBJ2-3,TGCGCCAGCACTCCGGGGGGAGTGGGAGATACGCAGTATTTT,CASTPGGVGDTQYF
15,TRBV5-1,TRBD2,many,TRBJ2-1,TGCGCCAGCAGCTTTACTAGCGGACTCTACAATGAGCAGTTCTTC,CASSFTSGLYNEQFF
15,TRBV20-1,.,many,TRBJ2-7,TGCAGTGCTAGAGATCTCGCGGGGGCTGTCTACGAGCAGTACTTC,CSARDLAGAVYEQYF
15,TRBV5-1,.,few,TRBJ2-1,TGCGCCAGCACCCCCAGCAGGGGTGGCTACAATGAGCAGTTCTTC,CASTPSRGGYNEQFF
14,TRBV20-1,.,many,TRBJ2-3,TGCAGTGCTAGAGATAGGGTTTCCCAAAATACGCAGTATTTT,CSARDRVSQNTQYF
13,TRBV7-2,.,many,TRBJ2-7,TGTGCCAGCAGCTCGAGTGGGGGGAACGAGCAGTACTTC,CASSSSGGNEQYF
14,TRBV20-1,.,.,TRBJ2-5,TGCAGTGCTAGAGATTGGGGGGGGCGAGAGACCCAGTACTTC,CSARDWGGRETQYF
15,TRBV12-3/TRBV12-4,.,many,TRBJ2-7,TGTGCCAGCAGTCCTACGGACACCCTCTCCTACGAGCAGTACTTC,CASSPTDTLSYEQYF
13,TRBV10-3,.,many,TRBJ1-2,TGTGCCATCTTCCAGGGTGGCGACTATGGCTACACCTTC,CAIFQGGDYGYTF
14,TRBV5-1,.,many,TRBJ2-7,TGCGCCAGCAGCTTGGCGGGACTCAACTACGAGCAGTACTTC,CASSLAGLNYEQYF
14,TRBV5-1,TRBD2,.,TRBJ2-1,TGCGCCAGCAGCCCGGGACTAGACTACAATGAGCAGTTCTTC,CASSPGLDYNEQFF
15,TRBV3-1,.,.,TRBJ2-3,TGTGCCAGCAGCCAAGGGGAGGTTAGCACAGATACGCAGTATTTT,CASSQGEVSTDTQYF
15,TRBV6-5,.,many,TRBJ1-4,TGTGCCAGCAGTTACTCGGGGGCTTTTAATGAAAAACTGTTTTTT,CASSYSGAFNEKLFF
12,TRBV29-1,.,many,TRBJ1-5,TGCAGCGTAGTTTGGGGAAATCAGCCCCAGCATTTT,CSVVWGNQPQHF
19,TRBV2,TRBD1,.,TRBJ2-3,TGTGCCAACAGTGAAGCATCGGGACAGGGGGTGATTGGCACAGATACGCAGTATTTT,CANSEASGQGVIGTDTQYF
15,TRBV7-2,TRBD1,many,TRBJ2-5,TGTGCCAGCAACCGAATCCACGGACAGGAAGAGACCCAGTACTTC,CASNRIHGQEETQYF
13,TRBV25-1,.,many,TRBJ2-7,TGTGCCAGCCGAGGGACGGAGAGAGGCGAGCAGTACTTC,CASRGTERGEQYF
15,TRBV29-1,.,many,TRBJ1-2,TGCAGCGCCCCAGACAGGCGACAGTTTGGCTATGGCTACACCTTC,CSAPDRRQFGYGYTF
14,TRBV9,TRBD1,many,TRBJ2-5,TGTGCCAGCAGCGTAGGCACAGGGGCGGAGACCCAGTACTTC,CASSVGTGAETQYF
18,TRBV21-1,.,many,TRBJ1-5,TGTGCCAGCAGCCACCGAGGAGGGCAGGGCAGCAGCAATCAGCCCCAGCATTTT,CASSHRGGQGSSNQPQHF
13,TRBV14,.,many,TRBJ1-2,TGTGCCAGCAGCCAGGTCAGCGGGTTCGGCTACACCTTC,CASSQVSGFGYTF
14,TRBV2,.,few,TRBJ2-4,TGTGCCAGCAGTGTCGGGACGGCCAAAAACATTCAGTACTTC,CASSVGTAKNIQYF
16,TRBV3-1,TRBD2,many,TRBJ2-1,TGTGCCAGCAGCCAAGGCCTAGCGGGGACTTACAATGAGCAGTTCTTC,CASSQGLAGTYNEQFF
16,TRBV6-2/TRBV6-3,.,.,TRBJ2-2,TGTGCCAGCTCACGGCCGTCAGTGCATGCCACCGGGGAGCTGTTTTTT,CASSRPSVHATGELFF
17,TRBV5-1,TRBD2,many,TRBJ2-1,TGCGCCAGCAGCTCCACTAACCTAGCGGGGGGGCACAATGAGCAGTTCTTC,CASSSTNLAGGHNEQFF
14,TRBV7-6,.,many,TRBJ1-6,TGTGCCAGCAGCCAGGGACCGTCTAATTCACCCCTCCACTTT,CASSQGPSNSPLHF
14,TRBV12-3/TRBV12-4,.,once,TRBJ1-4,TGTGCCAGCAGTTTCTGGGGGACTAATGAAAAACTGATTTTC,CASSFWGTNEKLIF
15,TRBV20-1,.,many,TRBJ1-1,TGCAGTGCTAGAGGCCTCTCAGGGGTTTTTACTGAAGCTTTCTTT,CSARGLSGVFTEAFF
15,TRBV5-1,.,many,TRBJ2-7,TGCGCCAGCAGCTTGGCCCCGGACAGCTCCTACGAGCAGTACTTC,CASSLAPDSSYEQYF
12,TRBV20-1,TRBD1,many,TRBJ2-1,TGCAGTGCTAAGGGGGCGTACAATGAGCAGTTCTTC,CSAKGAYNEQFF
14,TRBV5-1,.,many,TRBJ1-1,TGCGCCAGCAGCCTGACAGAGATGAACACTGAAGCTTTCTTT,CASSLTEMNTEAFF
15,TRBV20-1,.,many,TRBJ1-5,TGCAGTGCCCTCACAGAAGGTTATAGCAATCAGCCCCAGCATTTT,CSALTEGYSNQPQHF
16,TRBV20-1,.,.,TRBJ2-1,TGCAGTGCTAGAGTTATGGATGTGGGGTCCTACAATGAGCAGTTTTTC,CSARVMDVGSYNEQFF
14,TRBV12-3/TRBV12-4,.,many,TRBJ1-2,TGTGCCAGCAGTCGGCGGGGCGCTAGGAATGGCTACACCTTC,CASSRRGARNGYTF